This T cell receptor beta chain was captured in a study of shared clonotypes between healthy human individuals. Overall study context: Each donor's CD4 naive and CD4 memory cells filled three plates apiece, CD8 naive two, and CD8 memory one.

As to this clone: As yet, its antigen is unknown.

General observations from the study: At large depth, rarefaction still showed sorted-subset sequencing to be incomplete. An anticipated effect of sequencing depth on clonotype sharing among donors was recognized.

This CDR3 has 12 residues. V was clipped by 8 bases and J by 8 bases, with 12 bases between them. Germline V CDR1 and CDR2: MNHNS, SASEGT. Profiled with immunoSEQ multiplex PCR; TCRdb holds only in-frame clones, not every one. The sample holds roughly 700,000 clones; under 80% are singletons and the top ten take about 1.7%. The V call is TRBV6-1, the J call TRBJ2-2; D is unresolved. This TCR derives from a woman in her 30s in good health. The sequenced material came from memory CD4+ T cells sorted from blood. This sample's subset: CD45RA-negative fraction. CDR3 DNA: TGTGCCAGCCAAGCTCAGACGGGGGAGCTGTTTTTT. It specifies CASQAQTGELFF.